This entry describes one TCR beta chain. Its specificity is unknown. This sample stems from a study of OX40 agonist ivuxolimab in advanced cancers. Findings and limits, study-wide: The study found that CD8+ T cells averaged more expanded clones than CD4+.

Only in-frame clones appear in the TCRdb table, and some are missing; sequencing was by immunoSEQ multiplex PCR. The table shows nearly 50,000 clones, with 70% to 90% occurring only once. This CDR3 spans 15 amino acids. V lost 0 bases, J lost 1 base, and 9 bases lay in between. Per the germline V gene, CDR1 is LNHNV and CDR2 is YYDKDF (reference sequence). With autoimmune disease history or systemic immunosuppression, patients were excluded. This receptor was obtained from an adult with an advanced solid tumor such as melanoma, head and neck, liver or kidney cancer. This rearrangement joins TRBV15 to TRBJ1-2, with D unresolved. This specimen was CD4+ or CD8+ T cells sorted from blood, taken in a trial of the OX40 agonist ivuxolimab. The CDR3 sequence is CATSREWGINYGYTF. The CDR3 nucleotides are TGTGCCACCAGCAGAGAGTGGGGAATTAACTATGGCTACACCTTC.